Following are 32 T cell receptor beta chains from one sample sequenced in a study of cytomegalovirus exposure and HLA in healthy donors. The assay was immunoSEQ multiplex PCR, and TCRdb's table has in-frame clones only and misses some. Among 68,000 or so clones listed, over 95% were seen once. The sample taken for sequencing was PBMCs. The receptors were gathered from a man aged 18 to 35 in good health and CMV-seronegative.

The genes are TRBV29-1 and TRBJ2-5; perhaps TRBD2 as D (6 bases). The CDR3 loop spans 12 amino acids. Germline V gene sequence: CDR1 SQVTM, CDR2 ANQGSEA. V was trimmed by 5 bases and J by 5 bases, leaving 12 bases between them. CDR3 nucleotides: TGCAGCGTTTGGGGGGACGAGGAGACCCAGTACTTC. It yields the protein CSVWGDEETQYF.

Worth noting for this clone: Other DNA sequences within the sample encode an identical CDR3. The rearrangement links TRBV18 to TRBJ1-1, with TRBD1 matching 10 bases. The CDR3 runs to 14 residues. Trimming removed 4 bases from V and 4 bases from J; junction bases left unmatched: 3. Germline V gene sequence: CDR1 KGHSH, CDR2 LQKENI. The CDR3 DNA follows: TGTGCCAGCTCACTTGGACAGGGGGGCACTGAAGCTTTCTTT. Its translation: CASSLGQGGTEAFF.

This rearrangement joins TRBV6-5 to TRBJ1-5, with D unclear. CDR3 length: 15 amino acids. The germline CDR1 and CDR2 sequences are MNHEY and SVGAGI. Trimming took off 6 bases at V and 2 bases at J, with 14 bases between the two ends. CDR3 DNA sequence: TGTGCCAGCAGGCGGGCCAAAAGAGGCAATCAGCCCCAGCATTTT. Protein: CASRRAKRGNQPQHF.

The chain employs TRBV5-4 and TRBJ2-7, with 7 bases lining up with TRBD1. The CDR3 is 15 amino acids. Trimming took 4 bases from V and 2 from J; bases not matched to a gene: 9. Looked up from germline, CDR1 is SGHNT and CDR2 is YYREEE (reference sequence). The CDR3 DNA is TGTGCCAGCAGCCACCGCCGGGACAGTCCCTACGAGCAGTACTTC. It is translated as CASSHRRDSPYEQYF. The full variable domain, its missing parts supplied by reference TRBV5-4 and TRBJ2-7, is ETGVTQSPTHLIKTRGQQVTLRCSSQSGHNTVSWYQQALGQGPQFIFQYYREEENGRGNFPPRFSGLQFPNYSSELNVNALELDDSALYLCASSHRRDSPYEQYFGPGTRLTVT.

The CDR3 is CASSESPTGNSNQPQHF. The CDR3 DNA reads TGCGCCAGCAGTGAGTCCCCGACAGGAAATAGCAATCAGCCCCAGCATTTT. The V and J genes are TRBV10-1 and TRBJ1-5, with TRBD1 as a possible D gene (6 bases). Germline values: CDR1 WNHNN, CDR2 SYGVQD (reference sequence). V was clipped by 0 bases and J by 0 bases, with 12 bases between them. The CDR3 spans 17 residues.

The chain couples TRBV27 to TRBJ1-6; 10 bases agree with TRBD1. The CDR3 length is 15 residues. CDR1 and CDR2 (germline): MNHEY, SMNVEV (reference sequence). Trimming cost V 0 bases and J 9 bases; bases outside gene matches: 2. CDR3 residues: CASSLSTGGVSPLHF. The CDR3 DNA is TGTGCCAGCAGTTTATCGACAGGGGGCGTTTCACCCCTCCACTTT.

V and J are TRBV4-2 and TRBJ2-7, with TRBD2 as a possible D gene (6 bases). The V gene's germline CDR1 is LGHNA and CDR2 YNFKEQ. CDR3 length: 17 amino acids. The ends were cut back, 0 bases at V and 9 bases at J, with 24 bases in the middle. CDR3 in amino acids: CASSQDGGNDYDFGQYF. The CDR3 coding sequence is TGTGCCAGCAGCCAAGATGGGGGGAACGATTACGATTTCGGGCAGTACTTC.

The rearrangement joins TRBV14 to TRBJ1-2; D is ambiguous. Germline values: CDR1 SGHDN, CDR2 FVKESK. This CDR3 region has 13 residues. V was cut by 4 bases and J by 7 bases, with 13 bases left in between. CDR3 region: CASSRSAVGGYTF. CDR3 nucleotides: TGTGCCAGCAGCCGCTCGGCGGTAGGTGGCTACACCTTC.

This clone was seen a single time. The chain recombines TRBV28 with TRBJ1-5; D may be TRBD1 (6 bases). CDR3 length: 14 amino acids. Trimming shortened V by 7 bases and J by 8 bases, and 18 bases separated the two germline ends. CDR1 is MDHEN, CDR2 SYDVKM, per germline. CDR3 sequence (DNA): TGTGCCAGCAATTCCGGCAGGGGAAGAGAGCCCCAGCATTTT. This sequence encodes CASNSGRGREPQHF. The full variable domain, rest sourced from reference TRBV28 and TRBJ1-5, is DVKVTQSSRYLVKRTGEKVFLECVQDMDHENMFWYRQDPGLGLRLIYFSYDVKMKEKGDIPEGYSVSREKKERFSLILESASTNQTSMYLCASNSGRGREPQHFGDGTRLSIL.

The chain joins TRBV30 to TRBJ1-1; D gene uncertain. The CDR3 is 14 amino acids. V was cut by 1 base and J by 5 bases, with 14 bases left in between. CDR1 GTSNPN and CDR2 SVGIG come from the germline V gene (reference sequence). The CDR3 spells CAWSGTLGRTEAFF. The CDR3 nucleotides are TGTGCCTGGAGTGGTACCCTGGGGAGGACTGAAGCTTTCTTT.

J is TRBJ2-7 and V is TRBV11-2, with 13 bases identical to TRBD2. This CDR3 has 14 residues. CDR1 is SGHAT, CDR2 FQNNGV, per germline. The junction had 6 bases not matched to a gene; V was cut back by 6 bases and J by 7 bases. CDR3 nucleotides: TGTGCCAGCAGAAAGGGACTAGCGGGATGGGAGCAGTACTTC. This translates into CASRKGLAGWEQYF. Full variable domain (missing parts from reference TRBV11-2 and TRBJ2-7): EAGVAQSPRYKIIEKRQSVAFWCNPISGHATLYWYQQILGQGPKLLIQFQNNGVVDDSQLPKDRFSAERLKGVDSTLKIQPAKLEDSAVYLCASRKGLAGWEQYFGPGTRLTVT.

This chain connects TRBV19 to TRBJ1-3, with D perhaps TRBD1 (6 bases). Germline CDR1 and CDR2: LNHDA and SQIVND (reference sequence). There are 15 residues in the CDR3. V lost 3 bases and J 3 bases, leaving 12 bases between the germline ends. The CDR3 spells CASSIWGGDGNTIYF. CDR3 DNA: TGTGCCAGTAGTATCTGGGGGGGCGATGGAAACACCATATATTTT.

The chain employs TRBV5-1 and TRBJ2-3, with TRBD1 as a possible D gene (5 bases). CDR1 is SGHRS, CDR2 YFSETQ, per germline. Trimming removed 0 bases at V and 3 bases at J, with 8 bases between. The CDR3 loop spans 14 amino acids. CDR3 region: CASSLGQPTDTQYF. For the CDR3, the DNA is TGCGCCAGCAGCTTGGGACAGCCTACAGATACGCAGTATTTT.

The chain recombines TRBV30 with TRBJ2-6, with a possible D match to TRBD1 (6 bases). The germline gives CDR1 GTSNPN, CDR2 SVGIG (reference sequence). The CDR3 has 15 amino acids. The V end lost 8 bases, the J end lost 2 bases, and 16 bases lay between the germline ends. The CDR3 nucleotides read TGTGCCGGACGACAGGCCTGGGCTGGGGCCAACGTCCTGACTTTC. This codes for CAGRQAWAGANVLTF.

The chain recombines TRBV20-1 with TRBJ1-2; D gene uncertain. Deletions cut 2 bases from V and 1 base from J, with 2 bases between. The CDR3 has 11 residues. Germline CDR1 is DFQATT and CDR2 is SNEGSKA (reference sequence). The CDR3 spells CSARHNYGYTF. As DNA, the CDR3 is TGCAGTGCTAGACATAACTATGGCTACACCTTC.

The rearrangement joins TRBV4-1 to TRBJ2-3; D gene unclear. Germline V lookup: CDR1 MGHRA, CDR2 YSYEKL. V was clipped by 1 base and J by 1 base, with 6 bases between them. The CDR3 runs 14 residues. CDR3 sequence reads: CASSQVGGTDTQYF. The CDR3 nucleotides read TGCGCCAGCAGCCAAGTCGGAGGCACAGATACGCAGTATTTT.

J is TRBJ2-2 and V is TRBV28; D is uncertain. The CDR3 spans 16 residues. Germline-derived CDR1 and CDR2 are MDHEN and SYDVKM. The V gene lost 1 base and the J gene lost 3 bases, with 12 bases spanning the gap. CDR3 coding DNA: TGTGCCAGCAGTTTATTAATGCAGGATGACACCGGGGAGCTGTTTTTT. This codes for CASSLLMQDDTGELFF. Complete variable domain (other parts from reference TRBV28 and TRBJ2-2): DVKVTQSSRYLVKRTGEKVFLECVQDMDHENMFWYRQDPGLGLRLIYFSYDVKMKEKGDIPEGYSVSREKKERFSLILESASTNQTSMYLCASSLLMQDDTGELFFGEGSRLTVL.

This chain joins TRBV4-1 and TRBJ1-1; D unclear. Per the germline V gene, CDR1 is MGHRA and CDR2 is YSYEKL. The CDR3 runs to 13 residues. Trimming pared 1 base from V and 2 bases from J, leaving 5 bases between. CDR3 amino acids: CASSQAVNTEAFF. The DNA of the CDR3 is TGCGCCAGCAGCCAAGCTGTTAACACTGAAGCTTTCTTT.

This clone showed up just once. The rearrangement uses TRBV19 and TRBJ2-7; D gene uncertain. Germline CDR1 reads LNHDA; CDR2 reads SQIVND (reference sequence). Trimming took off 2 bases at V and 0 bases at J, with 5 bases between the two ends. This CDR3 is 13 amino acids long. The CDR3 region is CASSISHSYEQYF. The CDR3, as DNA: TGTGCCAGTAGTATAAGCCACTCCTACGAGCAGTACTTC.

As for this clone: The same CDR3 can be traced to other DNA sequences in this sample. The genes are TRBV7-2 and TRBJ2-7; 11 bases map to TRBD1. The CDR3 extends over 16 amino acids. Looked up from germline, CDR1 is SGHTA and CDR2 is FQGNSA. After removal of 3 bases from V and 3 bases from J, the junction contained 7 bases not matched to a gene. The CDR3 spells CASSLASGTGGYEQYF. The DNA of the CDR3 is TGTGCCAGCAGCTTGGCGAGCGGGACAGGGGGCTACGAGCAGTACTTC.

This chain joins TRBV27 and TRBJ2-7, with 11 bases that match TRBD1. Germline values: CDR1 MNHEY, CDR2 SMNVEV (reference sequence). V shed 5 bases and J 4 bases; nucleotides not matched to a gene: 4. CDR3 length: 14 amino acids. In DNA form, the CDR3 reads TGTGCCAGCAGTAGGACAGGGGGCCCGTACGAGCAGTACTTC. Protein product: CASSRTGGPYEQYF.

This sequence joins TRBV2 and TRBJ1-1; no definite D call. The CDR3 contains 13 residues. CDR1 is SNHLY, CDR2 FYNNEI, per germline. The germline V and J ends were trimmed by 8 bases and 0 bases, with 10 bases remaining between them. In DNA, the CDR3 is TGTGCCAGCTTTGCGGATGTGAACACTGAAGCTTTCTTT. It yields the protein CASFADVNTEAFF.

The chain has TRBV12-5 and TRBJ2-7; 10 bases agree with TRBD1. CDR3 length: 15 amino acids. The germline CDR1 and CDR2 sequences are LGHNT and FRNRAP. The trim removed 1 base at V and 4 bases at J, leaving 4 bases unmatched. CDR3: CASGLGQGALYEQYF. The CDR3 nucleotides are TGTGCTAGTGGTTTGGGACAGGGGGCTTTGTACGAGCAGTACTTC.

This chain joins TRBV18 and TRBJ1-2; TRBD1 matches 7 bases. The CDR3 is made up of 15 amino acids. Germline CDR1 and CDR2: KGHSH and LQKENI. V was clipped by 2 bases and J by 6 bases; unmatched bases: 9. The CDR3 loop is CASSPSETGRNGYTF. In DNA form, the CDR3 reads TGTGCCAGCTCACCATCGGAGACAGGGCGTAATGGCTACACCTTC.

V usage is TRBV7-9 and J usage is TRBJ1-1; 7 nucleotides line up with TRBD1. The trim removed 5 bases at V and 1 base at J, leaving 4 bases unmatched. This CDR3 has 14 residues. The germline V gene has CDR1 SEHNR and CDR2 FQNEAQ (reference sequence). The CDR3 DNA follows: TGTGCCAGCAGCATCCGGGACAGGAACACTGAAGCTTTCTTT. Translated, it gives CASSIRDRNTEAFF. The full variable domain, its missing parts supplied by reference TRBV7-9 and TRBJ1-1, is DTGVSQNPRHKITKRGQNVTFRCDPISEHNRLYWYRQTLGQGPEFLTYFQNEAQLEKSRLLSDRFSAERPKGSFSTLEIQRTEQGDSAMYLCASSIRDRNTEAFFGQGTRLTVV.

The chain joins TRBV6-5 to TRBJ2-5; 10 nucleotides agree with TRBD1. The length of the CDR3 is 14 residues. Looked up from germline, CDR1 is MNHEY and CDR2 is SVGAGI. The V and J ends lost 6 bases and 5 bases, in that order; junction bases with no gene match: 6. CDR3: CASRRDRGVETQYF. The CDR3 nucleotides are TGTGCCAGCAGGAGGGACAGGGGTGTGGAGACCCAGTACTTC.

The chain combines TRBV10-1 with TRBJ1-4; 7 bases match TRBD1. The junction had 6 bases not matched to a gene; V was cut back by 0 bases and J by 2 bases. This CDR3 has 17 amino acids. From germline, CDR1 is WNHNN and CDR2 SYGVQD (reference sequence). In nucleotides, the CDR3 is TGCGCCAGCAGTGAGTCGACAGGGTCGACGACTAATGAAAAACTGTTTTTT. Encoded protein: CASSESTGSTTNEKLFF.

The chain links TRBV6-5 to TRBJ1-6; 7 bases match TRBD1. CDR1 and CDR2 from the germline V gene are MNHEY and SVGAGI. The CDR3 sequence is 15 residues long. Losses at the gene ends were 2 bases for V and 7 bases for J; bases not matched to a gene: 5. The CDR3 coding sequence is TGTGCCAGCAGTTACGGGGGGACAGTCAATTCACCCCTCCACTTT. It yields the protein CASSYGGTVNSPLHF.

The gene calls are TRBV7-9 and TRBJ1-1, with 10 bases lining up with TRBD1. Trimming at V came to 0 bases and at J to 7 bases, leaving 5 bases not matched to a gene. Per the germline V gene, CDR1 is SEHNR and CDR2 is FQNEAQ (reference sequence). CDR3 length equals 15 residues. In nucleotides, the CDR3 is TGTGCCAGCAGCTTAGCAGCCGGGACAGGGGATGAAGCTTTCTTT. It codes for CASSLAAGTGDEAFF.

The CDR3 region is CASSLTTQGGYYGYTF. Written as DNA, the CDR3 is TGTGCCAGCAGTTTAACTACACAGGGAGGGTACTATGGCTACACCTTC. The chain has TRBV28 and TRBJ1-2; D might be TRBD1 (6 bases). V was clipped by 2 bases and J by 3 bases, with 16 bases between them. This CDR3 contains 16 residues. Germline values: CDR1 MDHEN, CDR2 SYDVKM.

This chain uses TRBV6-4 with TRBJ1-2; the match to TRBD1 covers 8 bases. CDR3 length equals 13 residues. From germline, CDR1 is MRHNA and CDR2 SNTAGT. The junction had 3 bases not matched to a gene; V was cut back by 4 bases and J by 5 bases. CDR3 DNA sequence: TGTGCCAGCAGTGGACGGACAGGGTATGGCTACACCTTC. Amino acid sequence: CASSGRTGYGYTF.

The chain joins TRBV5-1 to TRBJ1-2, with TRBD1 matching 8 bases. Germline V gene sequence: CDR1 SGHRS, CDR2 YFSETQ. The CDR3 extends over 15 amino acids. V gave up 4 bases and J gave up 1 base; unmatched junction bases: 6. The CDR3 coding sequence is TGCGCCAGCAGCGATGGACAGGGATTTAACTATGGCTACACCTTC. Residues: CASSDGQGFNYGYTF.